The 25 T cell receptor beta chains below all came from one sample that was sequenced in a study of identical twins. TCRdb itself ran the 5' RACE reads through MiXCR, one entry per CDR3 protein. Among approximately 600,000 distinct CDR3 sequences listed, 7.1% were seen once. This sample was shared with a second study, whose subject was yellow fever vaccine responses in identical twins.

Sequenced material: PBMCs. The source is a woman in her late teens or twenties in good health.

This clonotype was detected a few times. The CDR3 spells CASSWGGSGTGELFF. CDR3 DNA sequence: TGTGCCAGCAGCTGGGGGGGATCGGGGACCGGGGAGCTGTTTTTT. This rearrangement joins TRBV7-8 to TRBJ2-2; TRBD2 matches 7 bases. V gave up 4 bases and J gave up 5 bases; unmatched junction bases: 7. Germline V gene sequence: CDR1 SGHVS, CDR2 FQNEAQ. The CDR3 covers 15 residues.

This clonotype appeared many times. V and J are TRBV3-1 and TRBJ2-5; D perhaps matches TRBD2 (6 bases). The germline gives CDR1 LGHDT, CDR2 YNNKEL (reference sequence). V gave up 4 bases and J gave up 3 bases, with 21 bases separating them. This CDR3 is 17 amino acids long. CDR3 region: CASSRGGDSGRKETQYF. DNA for the CDR3: TGTGCCAGCAGCCGAGGAGGAGACAGTGGGAGGAAAGAGACCCAGTACTTC.

The chain links TRBV14 to TRBJ1-6, with a possible D match to TRBD1 (6 bases). V lost 2 bases and J lost 7, with 9 bases in between. Germline V gene lookup returns CDR1 SGHDN and CDR2 FVKESK. CDR3 length equals 14 residues. The CDR3 reads CASSQRDTNSPLHF. CDR3 DNA: TGTGCCAGCAGCCAACGGGACACCAATTCACCCCTCCACTTT.

As regards this clonotype: One end of the junction does not line up with germline, which may come from a read error. V and J are TRBV29-1 and TRBJ2-1, with 10 bases matching TRBD1. The germline CDR1 and CDR2 sequences are SQVTM and ANQGSEA. The CDR3 consists of 13 residues. CDR3 sequence: CSAIGDRGNGQFF. DNA of the CDR3: TGCAGCGCCATAGGGGACAGGGGCAATGGGCAGTTCTTC.

The DNA for the CDR3 is TGTGCCAGCAAACTCGACAGGGTCGGAGCTACTGAAGCTTTCTTT. It yields the protein CASKLDRVGATEAFF. The V call is TRBV2, the J call TRBJ1-1; 7 bases map to TRBD1. The CDR3 covers 15 residues. J was trimmed by 5 bases and V by 7 bases; bases with no gene match: 13. CDR1 SNHLY and CDR2 FYNNEI come from the germline V gene.

V usage is TRBV29-1 and J usage is TRBJ1-5; D perhaps matches TRBD1 (5 bases). Germline V gene data show CDR1 as SQVTM and CDR2 as ANQGSEA. This CDR3 is 14 amino acids long. With 5 bases removed from V and 4 bases from J, the gap between germline ends came to 15 bases. The CDR3, as DNA: TGCAGCGTTAGGGATGGGGGTAAAAATCAGCCCCAGCATTTT. Its translation: CSVRDGGKNQPQHF.

This clonotype was seen repeatedly, ten times or more. The chain links TRBV29-1 to TRBJ2-7; 9 nucleotides match TRBD1. V was clipped by 3 bases and J by 3 bases; unmatched bases: 6. CDR3 length: 14 residues. Germline CDR1 and CDR2: SQVTM and ANQGSEA. CDR3 sequence reads: CSVEVGTGNYEQYF. The CDR3 coding sequence is TGCAGCGTTGAGGTGGGGACAGGGAACTACGAGCAGTACTTC.

In this sample, this clonotype turned up a few times. This chain links TRBV15 with TRBJ2-5; D might be TRBD1 (6 bases). The ends were cut back, 4 bases at V and 1 base at J, with 10 bases in the middle. Germline-derived CDR1 and CDR2 are LNHNV and YYDKDF (reference sequence). The CDR3 contains 14 residues. The chain's CDR3 is CATSTDSGQETQYF. DNA of the CDR3: TGTGCCACCAGCACGGACAGTGGCCAAGAGACCCAGTACTTC.

The rearrangement uses TRBV25-1 and TRBJ1-2, with TRBD1 matching over 7 bases. The CDR3 has 14 residues. Germline V lookup: CDR1 MGHDK, CDR2 SYGVNS. V was clipped by 2 bases and J by 4 bases; unmatched bases: 4. For the CDR3, the DNA is TGTGCCAGCAGTGAACCAGGGGGAGGCTATGGCTACACCTTC. Its protein is CASSEPGGGYGYTF.

This clonotype has ten or more counts. The chain joins TRBV5-1 to TRBJ2-1; 8 bases align to TRBD2. CDR3 size: 15 residues. Germline loops: CDR1 SGHRS, CDR2 YFSETQ. Trimming cost V 4 bases and J 2 bases; bases outside gene matches: 5. CDR3 nucleotide sequence: TGCGCCAGCAGCCAAGTAGCGGGACCCTACAATGAGCAGTTCTTC. Residues: CASSQVAGPYNEQFF.

The V and J genes are TRBV9 and TRBJ1-1, with 8 bases identical to TRBD1. This CDR3 comprises 14 residues. Germline CDR1 SGDLS, CDR2 YYNGEE. The junction had 4 bases not matched to a gene; V was cut back by 0 bases and J by 6 bases. The CDR3 nucleotides are TGTGCCAGCAGCGTAGGGACAGGGTCCGCTGAAGCTTTCTTT. This translates into CASSVGTGSAEAFF.

This clonotype showed up many times. The chain is built from TRBV7-9 and TRBJ2-2; 7 nucleotides line up with TRBD2. Per the germline V gene, CDR1 is SEHNR and CDR2 is FQNEAQ (reference sequence). V shed 5 bases, J shed 0 bases, and the junction held 3 bases outside the gene matches. The CDR3 covers 15 residues. The CDR3 sequence is CASSRGLSNTGELFF. The DNA of the CDR3 is TGTGCCAGCAGCCGGGGACTATCGAACACCGGGGAGCTGTTTTTT. Full variable domain (remainder filled in from reference TRBV7-9 and TRBJ2-2): DTGVSQNPRHKITKRGQNVTFRCDPISEHNRLYWYRQTLGQGPEFLTYFQNEAQLEKSRLLSDRFSAERPKGSFSTLEIQRTEQGDSAMYLCASSRGLSNTGELFFGEGSRLTVL.

This clonotype was observed a handful of times. The rearrangement joins TRBV20-1 to TRBJ2-2; D is possibly TRBD1 or TRBD2 (5 bases each). There are 15 residues in the CDR3. The germline gives CDR1 DFQATT, CDR2 SNEGSKA (reference sequence). Trimming pared 6 bases from V and 4 bases from J, leaving 18 bases between. The CDR3 DNA sequence: TGCAGTGCGACCCGGGTCCCGAGGGGCACCGGGGAGCTGTTTTTT. Amino acid sequence: CSATRVPRGTGELFF.

The chain is built from TRBV3-1 and TRBJ2-1; D is possibly TRBD2 (6 bases). Deletions cut 4 bases from V and 6 bases from J, with 16 bases between. Germline CDR1 is LGHDT and CDR2 is YNNKEL (reference sequence). This CDR3 has 15 amino acids. The CDR3 sequence is CASSLSGVTCNEQFF. In DNA form, the CDR3 reads TGTGCCAGCAGCCTTAGCGGAGTGACCTGCAATGAGCAGTTCTTC.

This clonotype has a handful of counts. The rearrangement joins TRBV12-3 or TRBV12-4 to TRBJ1-6; D call uncertain. The CDR3 sequence is 13 residues long. V was clipped by 5 bases and J by 7 bases, with 9 bases between them. The CDR3 DNA reads as TGTGCCAGCAGTCTTGGGTTGAATTCACCCCTCCACTTT. Translated, it gives CASSLGLNSPLHF.

In this sample, this clonotype turned up many times. V gene TRBV20-1 combines with J gene TRBJ1-6; weak D call: TRBD1 (5 bases). The germline gives CDR1 DFQATT, CDR2 SNEGSKA (reference sequence). This CDR3 spans 14 amino acids. Trimming took 1 base from V and 7 from J, leaving 11 bases between them. The chain's CDR3 is CSARGGRENSPLHF. The CDR3 nucleotides are TGCAGTGCTAGAGGTGGCAGGGAGAATTCACCCCTCCACTTT.

Many counts were recorded for this clonotype. The chain combines TRBV3-1 with TRBJ2-7; 10 bases line up with TRBD1. Germline V gives CDR1 LGHDT, CDR2 YNNKEL (reference sequence). This CDR3 has 14 amino acids. V was pared by 1 base and J by 6 bases, with 3 bases of the junction left unmatched. The CDR3 sequence is CASSQGQGASEQYV. CDR3 coding DNA: TGTGCCAGCAGCCAAGGACAGGGGGCTTCCGAGCAGTACGTC.

The V and J genes are TRBV6-1 and TRBJ2-5; no clear D. Germline values: CDR1 MNHNS, CDR2 SASEGT. The CDR3 runs to 16 residues. Trimming pared 4 bases from V and 7 bases from J, leaving 22 bases between. For the CDR3, the DNA is TGTGCCAGCAGTGCACCACCCCTGGGGAAGGTGAGGACCCAGTACTTC. This translates into CASSAPPLGKVRTQYF.

The genes are TRBV20-1 and TRBJ2-1, with 9 bases lining up with TRBD2. Germline CDR1 and CDR2: DFQATT and SNEGSKA (reference sequence). This CDR3 region has 15 residues. Losses at the gene ends were 2 bases for V and 2 bases for J; bases not matched to a gene: 4. CDR3 residues: CSARFGGGAYNEQFF. DNA for the CDR3: TGCAGTGCTAGATTCGGCGGGGGGGCCTACAATGAGCAGTTCTTC.

This clonotype was seen many times. The chain employs TRBV7-2 and TRBJ2-1; tentatively, D is TRBD2 (7 bases). The V gene's germline CDR1 is SGHTA and CDR2 FQGNSA. V was shortened by 0 bases and J by 5 bases, with 14 bases between the two germline ends. The CDR3 runs 16 residues. The CDR3 sequence: CASSLAPRGADNEQFF. CDR3 DNA sequence: TGTGCCAGCAGCTTAGCGCCCCGGGGGGCCGACAATGAGCAGTTCTTC.

This clonotype was detected many times. The rearrangement links TRBV12-3 or TRBV12-4 to TRBJ2-1, with a possible D match to TRBD1 (5 bases). The CDR3 has 15 amino acids. Trimming pared 1 base from V and 3 bases from J, leaving 10 bases between. CDR3 sequence (DNA): TGTGCCAGCAGTTTAGGCGCAGGGTTCTACAATGAGCAGTTCTTC. The encoded protein is CASSLGAGFYNEQFF.

This clonotype has ten or more counts. V usage is TRBV6-1 and J usage is TRBJ1-5, with 7 bases identical to TRBD1. This CDR3 has 14 amino acids. Losses at the gene ends were 7 bases for V and 3 bases for J; bases not matched to a gene: 6. In germline, CDR1 is MNHNS, CDR2 SASEGT. The CDR3 DNA follows: TGTGCCAGCAAGCCGGGACAGTCCAATCAGCCCCAGCATTTT. Residues: CASKPGQSNQPQHF.

This clonotype was picked up a small number of times. The chain has TRBV11-2 and TRBJ2-5; perhaps TRBD1 as D (6 bases). The CDR3 is 14 amino acids. V shed 5 bases and J shed 1 base, with 11 bases lying between them. CDR1 and CDR2 (germline): SGHAT, FQNNGV. The CDR3 spells CASSPGQFQETQYF. CDR3 nucleotide sequence: TGTGCCAGCAGCCCAGGACAGTTCCAAGAGACCCAGTACTTC.

This chain connects TRBV19 to TRBJ1-1; weak D call: TRBD1 (6 bases). From germline, CDR1 is LNHDA and CDR2 SQIVND (reference sequence). Trimming shortened V by 1 base and J by 5 bases, and 11 bases separated the two germline ends. The CDR3 runs 14 residues. The CDR3 reads CASSIVDRWTEAFF. CDR3 nucleotide sequence: TGTGCCAGTAGTATAGTTGACAGGTGGACTGAAGCTTTCTTT.

This clonotype was observed many times. The V and J genes are TRBV7-9 and TRBJ2-7; the D is unclear. Trimming stripped 1 base from V and 3 bases from J, with 10 bases between. This CDR3 spans 14 amino acids. Germline lookup yields CDR1 SEHNR and CDR2 FQNEAQ (reference sequence). The CDR3 sequence is CASSLEDTVYEQYF. The CDR3 DNA follows: TGTGCCAGCAGCTTAGAAGACACTGTCTACGAGCAGTACTTC. Supplemented by reference TRBV7-9 and TRBJ2-7, the full variable domain reads DTGVSQNPRHKITKRGQNVTFRCDPISEHNRLYWYRQTLGQGPEFLTYFQNEAQLEKSRLLSDRFSAERPKGSFSTLEIQRTEQGDSAMYLCASSLEDTVYEQYFGPGTRLTVT.